This entry lists 11 T cell receptor beta chains sequenced from one sample in a study of monozygotic twins with inflammatory bowel disease. Following a re-call of the 5' RACE reads, TCRdb has one entry per CDR3 protein and lacks DNA. In all, the sample yields approximately 110,000 distinct CDR3 sequences. Sequencing was done on a sample of blood. These receptors were obtained from a human donor with ulcerative colitis or Crohn's disease, or a healthy co-twin of an affected twin (not recorded which).

V gene TRBV6-5 combines with J gene TRBJ2-1. Germline V CDR1 and CDR2: MNHEY, SVGAGI. The CDR3 covers 13 residues. The CDR3 spells CASSSDGYNEQFF.

V usage is TRBV7-9 and J usage is TRBJ1-5; TCRdb's D call, TRBD1, is unchecked because there is no DNA. The germline gives CDR1 SEHNR, CDR2 FQNEAQ (reference sequence). The CDR3 is 15 amino acids. The CDR3 sequence: CASSQEGQINQPQHF.

The chain joins TRBV29-1 to TRBJ1-1; TCRdb lists TRBD1, though no DNA is available to test this call. The CDR3 is made up of 14 amino acids. Germline V gene lookup returns CDR1 SQVTM and CDR2 ANQGSEA. CDR3 loop: CSVVGGRGRTEAFF.

The chain employs TRBV28 and TRBJ2-1; lacking DNA, the TRBD2 call made by TCRdb goes unchecked. The CDR3 loop spans 13 amino acids. Germline CDR1 MDHEN, CDR2 SYDVKM. CDR3 sequence reads: CARAAQRDNEQFF. Drawing the rest from reference TRBV28 and TRBJ2-1, the complete variable domain is DVKVTQSSRYLVKRTGEKVFLECVQDMDHENMFWYRQDPGLGLRLIYFSYDVKMKEKGDIPEGYSVSREKKERFSLILESASTNQTSMYLCARAAQRDNEQFFGPGTRLTVL.

The chain joins TRBV27 to TRBJ1-1. Looked up from germline, CDR1 is MNHEY and CDR2 is SMNVEV (reference sequence). The CDR3 has 16 amino acids. CDR3 loop: CASSSGRITMNTEAFF.

The V call is TRBV7-9, the J call TRBJ1-1; TCRdb's D call of TRBD1 is untestable without DNA. The CDR3 extends over 12 amino acids. Germline V CDR1 and CDR2: SEHNR, FQNEAQ (reference sequence). The CDR3 spells CASFRGNTEAFF.

The chain is built from TRBV7-3 and TRBJ2-3; the TCRdb call, TRBD2, lacks DNA for checking. This CDR3 is built from 17 residues. CDR1 and CDR2 from the germline V gene are SGHTA and FQGTGA. CDR3 protein: CASSFLARALGTDTQYF.

V and J are TRBV5-4 and TRBJ2-1. From germline, CDR1 is SGHNT and CDR2 YYREEE (reference sequence). The CDR3 sequence is 15 residues long. CDR3 in amino acids: CASSLPGSPANEQFF.

The chain has TRBV7-9 and TRBJ2-3; TCRdb calls TRBD1, which cannot be checked without DNA. CDR1 is SEHNR and CDR2 is FQNEAQ in the germline V gene (reference sequence). The CDR3 has 14 amino acids. CDR3 loop: CASSFGTSGNTQYF.

The rearrangement joins TRBV7-3 to TRBJ2-7; absent DNA, TCRdb's TRBD2 call cannot be checked. Germline V gives CDR1 SGHTA, CDR2 FQGTGA. The CDR3 is 16 residues long. This chain's CDR3 is CASSLVADSGAYEQYF.

The rearrangement joins TRBV9 to TRBJ2-1. The germline V gene has CDR1 SGDLS and CDR2 YYNGEE. The CDR3 has 13 amino acids. The CDR3 sequence: CASSVQPTSEQFF.